The clone carrying this TCR beta chain was recorded many times. The target antigen is unknown. The sample contains more than one DNA sequence encoding this CDR3. The sample comes from a study of shared clonotypes between healthy human individuals. Study-wide results and limits: Investigators collected only blood, and repertoires in tissues likely differ. Since donors were few, the genetic and exposure-history diversity represented was limited.

The CDR3 covers 11 residues. The V gene lost 3 bases and the J gene lost 6 bases, with 2 bases spanning the gap. Germline V gene lookup returns CDR1 MDHEN and CDR2 SYDVKM. The test was conducted at deep level. Amplification in unsorted PBMC replicate PCRs started from around 300 ng DNA, which equals about 30,000 T cell genomes. Assay used: immunoSEQ multiplex PCR; TCRdb lists only in-frame clones, some missing. Among roughly 96,000 clones listed, roughly 45% were seen once. Sequencing was performed on PBMCs. This TCR was recovered from a middle-aged woman in good health. Some clones in this sample may be carry-over from other donors' samples. This chain uses TRBV28 with TRBJ1-4; D is unresolved. The CDR3 region is CASSLDEKLFF. Here the CDR3 DNA reads TGTGCCAGCAGTTTGGATGAAAAACTGTTTTTT. Looking up the rest from reference TRBV28 and TRBJ1-4 gives the full variable domain: DVKVTQSSRYLVKRTGEKVFLECVQDMDHENMFWYRQDPGLGLRLIYFSYDVKMKEKGDIPEGYSVSREKKERFSLILESASTNQTSMYLCASSLDEKLFFGSGTQLSVL.